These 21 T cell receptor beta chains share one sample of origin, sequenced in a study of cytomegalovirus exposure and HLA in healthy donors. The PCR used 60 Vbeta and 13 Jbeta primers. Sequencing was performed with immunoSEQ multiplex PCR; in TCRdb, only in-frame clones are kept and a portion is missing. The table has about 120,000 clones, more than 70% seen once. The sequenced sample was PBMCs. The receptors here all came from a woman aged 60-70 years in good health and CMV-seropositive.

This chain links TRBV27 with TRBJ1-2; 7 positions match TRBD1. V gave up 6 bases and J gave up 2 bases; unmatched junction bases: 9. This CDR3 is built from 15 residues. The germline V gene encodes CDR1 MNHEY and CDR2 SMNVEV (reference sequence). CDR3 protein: CASSTRGLSNYGYTF. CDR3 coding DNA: TGTGCCAGCAGCACGAGGGGGCTGAGCAACTATGGCTACACCTTC.

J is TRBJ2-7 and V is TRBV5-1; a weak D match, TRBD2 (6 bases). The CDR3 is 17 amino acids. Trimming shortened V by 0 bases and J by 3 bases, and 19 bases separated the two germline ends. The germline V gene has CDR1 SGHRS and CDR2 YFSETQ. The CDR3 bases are TGCGCCAGCAGCTTGGCCGTTCTAGCGAGTACATACTACGAGCAGTACTTC. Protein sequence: CASSLAVLASTYYEQYF. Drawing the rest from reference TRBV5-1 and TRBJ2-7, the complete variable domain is KAGVTQTPRYLIKTRGQQVTLSCSPISGHRSVSWYQQTPGQGLQFLFEYFSETQRNKGNFPGRFSGRQFSNSRSEMNVSTLELGDSALYLCASSLAVLASTYYEQYFGPGTRLTVT.

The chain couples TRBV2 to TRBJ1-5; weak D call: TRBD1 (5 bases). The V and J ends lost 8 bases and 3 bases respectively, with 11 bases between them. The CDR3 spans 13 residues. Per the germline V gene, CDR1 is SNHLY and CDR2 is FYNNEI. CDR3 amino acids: CASGTDYNQPQHF. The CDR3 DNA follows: TGTGCCAGCGGGACGGACTACAATCAGCCCCAGCATTTT.

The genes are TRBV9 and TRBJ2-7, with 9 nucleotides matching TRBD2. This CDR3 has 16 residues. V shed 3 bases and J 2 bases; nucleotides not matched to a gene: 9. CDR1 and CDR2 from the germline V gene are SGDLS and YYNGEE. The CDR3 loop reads CASSGKGTSMAYEQYF. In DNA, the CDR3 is TGTGCCAGCAGCGGGAAGGGGACTAGCATGGCCTACGAGCAGTACTTC.

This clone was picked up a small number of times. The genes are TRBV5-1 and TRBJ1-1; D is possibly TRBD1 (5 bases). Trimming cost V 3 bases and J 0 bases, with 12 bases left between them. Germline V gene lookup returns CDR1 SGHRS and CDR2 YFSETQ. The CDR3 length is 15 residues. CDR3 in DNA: TGCGCCAGCAGCTCCGATGCAGGGATGAACACTGAAGCTTTCTTT. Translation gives CASSSDAGMNTEAFF.

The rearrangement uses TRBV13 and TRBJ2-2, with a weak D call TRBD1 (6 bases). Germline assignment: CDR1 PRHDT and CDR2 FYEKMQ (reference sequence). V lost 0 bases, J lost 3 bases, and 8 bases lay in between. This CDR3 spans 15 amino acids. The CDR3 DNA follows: TGTGCCAGCAGCTTAGGGACAGGTTACACCGGGGAGCTGTTTTTT. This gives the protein CASSLGTGYTGELFF. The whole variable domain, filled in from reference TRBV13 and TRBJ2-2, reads AAGVIQSPRHLIKEKRETATLKCYPIPRHDTVYWYQQGPGQDPQFLISFYEKMQSDKGSIPDRFSAQQFSDYHSELNMSSLELGDSALYFCASSLGTGYTGELFFGEGSRLTVL.

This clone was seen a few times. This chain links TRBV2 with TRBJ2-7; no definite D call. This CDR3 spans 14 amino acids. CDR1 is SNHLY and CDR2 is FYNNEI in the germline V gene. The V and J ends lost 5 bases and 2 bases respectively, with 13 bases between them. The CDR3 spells CASSPRGATYEQYF. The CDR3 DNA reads TGTGCCAGCAGTCCCCGCGGAGCGACCTACGAGCAGTACTTC.

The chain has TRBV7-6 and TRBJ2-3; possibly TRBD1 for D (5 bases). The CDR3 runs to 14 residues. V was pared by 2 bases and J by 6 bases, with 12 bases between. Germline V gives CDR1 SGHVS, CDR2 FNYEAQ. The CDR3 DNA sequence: TGTGCCAGCAGCTTAACTCAGGGAACCGATACGCAGTATTTT. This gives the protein CASSLTQGTDTQYF.

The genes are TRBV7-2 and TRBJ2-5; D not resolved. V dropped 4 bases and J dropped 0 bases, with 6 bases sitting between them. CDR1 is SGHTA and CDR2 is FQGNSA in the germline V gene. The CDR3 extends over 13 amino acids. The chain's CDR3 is CASSSSYQETQYF. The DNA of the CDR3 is TGTGCCAGCAGCTCTTCGTACCAAGAGACCCAGTACTTC.

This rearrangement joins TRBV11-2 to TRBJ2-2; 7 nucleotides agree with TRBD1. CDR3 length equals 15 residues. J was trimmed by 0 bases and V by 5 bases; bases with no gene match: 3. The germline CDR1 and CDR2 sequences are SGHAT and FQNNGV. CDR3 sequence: CASSPQGTNTGELFF. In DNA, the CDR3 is TGTGCCAGCAGCCCACAGGGGACGAACACCGGGGAGCTGTTTTTT. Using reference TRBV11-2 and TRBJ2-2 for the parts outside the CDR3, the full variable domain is EAGVAQSPRYKIIEKRQSVAFWCNPISGHATLYWYQQILGQGPKLLIQFQNNGVVDDSQLPKDRFSAERLKGVDSTLKIQPAKLEDSAVYLCASSPQGTNTGELFFGEGSRLTVL.

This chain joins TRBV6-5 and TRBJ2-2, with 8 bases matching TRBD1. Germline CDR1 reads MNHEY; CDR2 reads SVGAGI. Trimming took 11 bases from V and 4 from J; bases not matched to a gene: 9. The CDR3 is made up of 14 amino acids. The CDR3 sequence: CAGAGQGSTGELFF. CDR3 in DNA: TGTGCCGGGGCCGGACAGGGTAGCACCGGGGAGCTGTTTTTT.

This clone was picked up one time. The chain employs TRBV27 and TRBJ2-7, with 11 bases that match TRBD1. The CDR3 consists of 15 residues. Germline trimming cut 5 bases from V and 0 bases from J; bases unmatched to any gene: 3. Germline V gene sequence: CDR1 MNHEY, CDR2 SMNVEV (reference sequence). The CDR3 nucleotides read TGTGCCAGCAGTGAAGGGACAGGGGGCTCCTACGAGCAGTACTTC. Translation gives CASSEGTGGSYEQYF.

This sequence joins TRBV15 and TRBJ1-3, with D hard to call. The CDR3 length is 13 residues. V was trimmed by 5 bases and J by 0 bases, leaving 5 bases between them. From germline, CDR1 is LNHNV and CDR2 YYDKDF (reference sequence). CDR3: CATSVHSGNTIYF. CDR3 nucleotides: TGTGCCACCAGCGTACACTCTGGAAACACCATATATTTT.

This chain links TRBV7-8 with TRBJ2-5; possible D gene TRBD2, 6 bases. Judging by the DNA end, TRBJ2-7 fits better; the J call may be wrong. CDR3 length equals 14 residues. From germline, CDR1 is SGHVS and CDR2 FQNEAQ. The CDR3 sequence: CASSPGGGAHEQYF. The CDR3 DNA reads TGTGCCAGCAGCCCAGGCGGAGGGGCCCACGAGCAGTACTTC.

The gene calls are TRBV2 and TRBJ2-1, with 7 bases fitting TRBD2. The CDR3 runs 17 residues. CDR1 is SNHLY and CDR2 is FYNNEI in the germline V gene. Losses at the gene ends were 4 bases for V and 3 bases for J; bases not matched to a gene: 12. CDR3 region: CASSVPSGISLYNEQFF. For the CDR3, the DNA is TGTGCCAGCAGTGTCCCCAGCGGGATTTCTCTCTACAATGAGCAGTTCTTC.

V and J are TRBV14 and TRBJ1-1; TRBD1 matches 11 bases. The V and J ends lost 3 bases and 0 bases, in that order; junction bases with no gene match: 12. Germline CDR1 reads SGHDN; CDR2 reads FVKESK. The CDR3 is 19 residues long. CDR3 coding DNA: TGTGCCAGCAGCCATTCTCATGGAGGGACAGGGGGTCTGAACACTGAAGCTTTCTTT. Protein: CASSHSHGGTGGLNTEAFF. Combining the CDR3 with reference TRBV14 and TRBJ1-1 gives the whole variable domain EAGVTQFPSHSVIEKGQTVTLRCDPISGHDNLYWYRRVMGKEIKFLLHFVKESKQDESGMPNNRFLAERTGGTYSTLKVQPAELEDSGVYFCASSHSHGGTGGLNTEAFFGQGTRLTVV.

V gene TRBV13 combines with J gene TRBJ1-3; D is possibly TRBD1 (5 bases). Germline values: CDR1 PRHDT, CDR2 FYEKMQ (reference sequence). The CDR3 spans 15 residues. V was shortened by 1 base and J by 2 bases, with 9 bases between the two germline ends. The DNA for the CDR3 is TGTGCCAGCAGCTTAGTGGCAGGGACTGGAAACACCATATATTTT. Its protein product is CASSLVAGTGNTIYF. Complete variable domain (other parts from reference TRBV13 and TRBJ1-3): AAGVIQSPRHLIKEKRETATLKCYPIPRHDTVYWYQQGPGQDPQFLISFYEKMQSDKGSIPDRFSAQQFSDYHSELNMSSLELGDSALYFCASSLVAGTGNTIYFGEGSWLTVV.

CDR3 amino acids: CASSDPRGTYEQYF. CDR3 coding DNA: TGTGCCAGCAGTGATCCTCGGGGAACCTACGAGCAGTACTTC. V and J are TRBV25-1 and TRBJ2-7; D may be TRBD2 (5 bases). Looked up from germline, CDR1 is MGHDK and CDR2 is SYGVNS. Trimming took 3 bases from V and 2 from J, leaving 11 bases between them. The CDR3 is 14 residues long.

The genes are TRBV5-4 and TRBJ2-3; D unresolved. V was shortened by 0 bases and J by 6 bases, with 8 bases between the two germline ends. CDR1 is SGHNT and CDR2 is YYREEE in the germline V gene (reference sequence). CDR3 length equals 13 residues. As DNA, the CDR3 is TGTGCCAGCAGCTTGGATCCCGGGGATACGCAGTATTTT. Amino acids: CASSLDPGDTQYF.

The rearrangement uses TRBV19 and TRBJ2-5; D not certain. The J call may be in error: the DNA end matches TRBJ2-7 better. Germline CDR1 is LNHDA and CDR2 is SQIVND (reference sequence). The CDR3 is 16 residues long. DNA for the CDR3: TGTGCCAGTAGTCAGTCTGCAGCGTTAACAACCTACGAGCAGTACTTC. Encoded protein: CASSQSAALTTYEQYF.

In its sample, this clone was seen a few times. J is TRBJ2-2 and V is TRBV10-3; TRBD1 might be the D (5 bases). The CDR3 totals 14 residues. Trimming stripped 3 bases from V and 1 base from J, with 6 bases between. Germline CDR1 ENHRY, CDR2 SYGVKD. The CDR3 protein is CAISDRVNTGELFF. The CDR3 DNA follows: TGTGCCATCAGTGACAGGGTGAACACCGGGGAGCTGTTTTTT.